The T cell receptor (beta chain) under discussion was sequenced for a study of blood T cell repertoires in COVID-19. Study-level background: Collection of acute and convalescent COVID-19 samples took place in the United States, Italy and Spain. PBMCs, B-cell-depleted T cells, or T cells provided the cDNA or gDNA that made up the material.

J was trimmed by 0 bases and V by 7 bases; bases with no gene match: 15. The CDR3 loop spans 18 amino acids. Germline V gene data show CDR1 as LNHDA and CDR2 as SQIVND (reference sequence). Sequenced by immunoSEQ multiplex PCR; TCRdb stores in-frame clones only, minus some. The table includes approximately 150,000 clones, approximately 80% detected once. During active infection, Seattle patients enrolled and were then monitored through disease. Sequencing was performed on peripheral blood. The gene calls are TRBV19 and TRBJ1-1; TRBD1 aligns across 9 bases. This clonotype was obtained from a woman at least 80 years old with COVID-19, enrolled during active disease. CDR3 loop: CASITSWGTGPLNTEAFF. CDR3 in DNA: TGTGCCAGTATCACCAGTTGGGGGACAGGGCCCCTGAACACTGAAGCTTTCTTT.